This is a list of T cell receptor beta chains from one sample in a study of T cells in narcolepsy. Repertoires were generated with immunoSEQ multiplex PCR, while TCRdb's copy carries only in-frame clones and drops some. The sample carries around 30,000 clones, 75% to 90% recorded once. The sample taken for sequencing was CD45RA- memory CD4+ T cells from PBMCs. The receptors derive from a human donor with narcolepsy. The CDR3 runs from the conserved cysteine through the conserved F or W. The order of the fields is clone size, J gene, V gene, D gene, CDR3 protein, CDR3 DNA. The D gene is left open where the match is weak. Some rows mark clone size as missing; the rest say once, few, many or name a class of expanded clone.

.	TRBJ1-2	TRBV10-1	TRBD1	CASSEVPGQGARYYGYTF	TGCGCCAGCAGTGAGGTACCGGGACAGGGGGCGAGGTACTATGGCTACACCTTC
.	TRBJ2-1	TRBV7-6	.	CASSLRLGQQFF	TGTGCCAGCAGCCTTCGACTCGGCCAACAGTTCTTC
few	TRBJ2-7	TRBV5-4	.	CASSQSQGYEQYF	TGCGCCAGCAGCCAATCCCAGGGCTACGAGCAGTACTTC
.	TRBJ1-3	TRBV5-4	.	CASSATGGIGNTIYF	TGTGCCAGCAGCGCGACCGGAGGCATAGGAAACACCATATATTTT
few	TRBJ1-1	TRBV6-5	.	CASWGFAEAFF	TGTGCCAGCTGGGGCTTTGCTGAAGCTTTCTTT
.	TRBJ1-6	TRBV2	.	CASSEAPGLSPLHF	TGTGCCAGCAGTGAAGCGCCAGGGCTTTCACCCCTCCACTTT
.	TRBJ1-4	TRBV18	.	CASSASGEKLFF	TGTGCCAGCTCAGCCTCAGGGGAAAAACTGTTTTTT
.	TRBJ1-3	TRBV4-1	.	CASSQDPTSGTGNTIYF	TGCGCCAGCAGCCAAGATCCAACCAGTGGGACTGGAAACACCATATATTTT
.	TRBJ1-5	TRBV6-1	.	CASSWDGDKPQHF	TGTGCCAGCAGTTGGGACGGTGACAAGCCCCAGCATTTT
.	TRBJ1-6	TRBV7-3	.	CASSLGTDNSPLHF	TGTGCCAGCAGCTTAGGGACGGATAATTCACCCCTCCACTTT
once	TRBJ1-2	TRBV10-3	TRBD1	CAISGRGQDNYGYTF	TGTGCCATCAGTGGAAGAGGACAGGATAACTATGGCTACACCTTC
.	TRBJ2-3	TRBV9	TRBD2	CASSVRLAGNTDTQYF	TGTGCCAGCAGCGTGAGACTAGCGGGGAACACAGATACGCAGTATTTT
.	TRBJ1-2	TRBV12-5	TRBD1	CASGWDRGYGYTF	TGTGCTAGTGGTTGGGACAGGGGCTATGGCTACACCTTC
.	TRBJ2-1	TRBV5-1	TRBD2	CASSWGLAGGTNEQFF	TGCGCCAGCAGCTGGGGACTAGCGGGGGGCACAAATGAGCAGTTCTTC
.	TRBJ2-7	TRBV2	TRBD1	CASRGGIYEQYF	TGTGCCAGCAGAGGGGGCATTTACGAGCAGTACTTC
.	TRBJ2-2	TRBV11-2	.	CASYRDNTGELFF	TGTGCCAGCTATCGGGACAACACCGGGGAGCTGTTTTTT
.	TRBJ1-2	TRBV6-5	.	CASSYYREGYGYTF	TGTGCCAGCAGTTACTACAGGGAAGGGTATGGCTACACCTTC
.	TRBJ2-1	TRBV5-1	.	CASSQSQGSYNEQFF	TGCGCCAGCAGCCAATCCCAGGGCTCCTACAATGAGCAGTTCTTC
.	TRBJ1-1	TRBV5-4	TRBD1	CASSYRDRAQNTEAFF	TGTGCCAGCAGCTATCGGGACAGGGCACAGAACACTGAAGCTTTCTTT
.	TRBJ1-2	TRBV11-2	TRBD1	CASSLVRGTGEGYTF	TGTGCCAGCAGCTTAGTACGCGGAACAGGGGAGGGCTACACCTTC
.	TRBJ2-1	TRBV2	TRBD2	CASSTGGFGYNEQFF	TGTGCCAGCAGCACCGGGGGGTTCGGATACAATGAGCAGTTCTTC
few	TRBJ2-3	TRBV9	.	CASSVKLGNTQYF	TGTGCCAGCAGCGTAAAACTAGGGAATACGCAGTATTTT
.	TRBJ1-1	TRBV4-2	TRBD1	CASSHPGQGGEAFF	TGTGCCAGCAGCCACCCGGGACAGGGGGGTGAAGCTTTCTTT
.	TRBJ2-2	TRBV29-1	.	CSVEAGRGGRELFF	TGCAGCGTTGAAGCAGGCAGGGGTGGGAGGGAGCTGTTTTTT
.	TRBJ1-1	TRBV19	.	CASSPTIGNTEAFF	TGTGCCAGTAGCCCGACAATCGGGAACACTGAAGCTTTCTTT
.	TRBJ2-1	TRBV21-1	.	CASSKGGSSYNEQFF	TGTGCCAGCAGCAAGGGGGGGAGCTCCTACAATGAGCAGTTCTTC
once	TRBJ1-6	TRBV28	.	CASSLLASPLHF	TGTGCCAGCAGTTTATTAGCCTCACCCCTCCACTTT
few	TRBJ2-3	TRBV4-2	.	CASSQDLASSGAQYF	TGTGCCAGCAGCCAAGACTTGGCTTCTTCAGGGGCGCAGTATTTT
.	TRBJ2-1	TRBV11-2	.	CASSLKGAFNNEQFF	TGTGCCAGCAGCTTGAAAGGGGCATTCAACAATGAGCAGTTCTTC
.	TRBJ1-2	TRBV29-1	.	CTSSMGPDYGYTF	TGCACCTCCTCGATGGGCCCAGACTATGGCTACACCTTC